The 2 T cell receptor beta chains below come from one sample, sequenced in a study of blood T cells in healthy people across ages. Primers used in a second PCR of roughly 7 to 12 cycles were a sample-barcoded 5' primer and a J-beta primer mix. TCRdb re-derived calls from the 5' RACE reads in MiXCR, one entry per CDR3 protein. The repertoire holds some 710,000 distinct CDR3 sequences, with around 50% as singletons. The sample consisted of blood. Source of these receptors: a man at least 80 years old in good health.

The chain is built from TRBV3-1 and TRBJ2-3, with a weak D call TRBD2 (6 bases). The CDR3 loop spans 15 amino acids. Germline V CDR1 and CDR2: LGHDT, YNNKEL (reference sequence). Trimming cost V 0 bases and J 6 bases, with 13 bases left between them. The CDR3 DNA reads as TGTGCCAGCAGCCAAGATAGGCGGGGTCTGGATACGCAGTATTTT. As protein: CASSQDRRGLDTQYF.

V is TRBV12-3 or TRBV12-4 and J is TRBJ2-5; D might be TRBD2 (5 bases). Deletions cut 5 bases from V and 5 bases from J, with 12 bases between. The CDR3 loop spans 13 amino acids. CDR3 coding DNA: TGTGCCAGCAGTGGTTCCGGGATGGAGACCCAGTACTTC. Amino acid sequence: CASSGSGMETQYF.